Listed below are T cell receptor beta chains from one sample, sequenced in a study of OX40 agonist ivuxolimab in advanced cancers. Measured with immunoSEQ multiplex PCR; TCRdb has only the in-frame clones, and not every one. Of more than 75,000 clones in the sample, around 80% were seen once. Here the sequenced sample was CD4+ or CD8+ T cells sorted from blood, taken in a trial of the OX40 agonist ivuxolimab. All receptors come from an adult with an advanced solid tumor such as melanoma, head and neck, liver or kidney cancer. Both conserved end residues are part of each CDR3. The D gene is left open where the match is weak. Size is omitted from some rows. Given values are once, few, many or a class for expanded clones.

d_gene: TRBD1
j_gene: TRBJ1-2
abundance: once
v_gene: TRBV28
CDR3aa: CASSLRDRGPTYGYTF
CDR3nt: TGTGCCAGCAGTTTAAGGGACAGGGGGCCGACGTATGGCTACACCTTC

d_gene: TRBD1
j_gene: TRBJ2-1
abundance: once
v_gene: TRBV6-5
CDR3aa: CASSYSTGYYEQFF
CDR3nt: TGTGCCAGCAGTTACTCGACAGGGTACTATGAGCAGTTCTTC

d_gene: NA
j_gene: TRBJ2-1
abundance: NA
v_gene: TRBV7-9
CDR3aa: CASSFRALYNEQFF
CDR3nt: TGTGCCAGCAGCTTTCGGGCCTTATACAATGAGCAGTTCTTC

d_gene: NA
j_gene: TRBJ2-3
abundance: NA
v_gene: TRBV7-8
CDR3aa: CASSLLGGALTDTQYF
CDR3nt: TGTGCCAGCAGCTTACTGGGGGGAGCACTCACAGATACGCAGTATTTT

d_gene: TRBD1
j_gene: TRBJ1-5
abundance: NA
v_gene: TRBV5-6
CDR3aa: CASSLQGAHQPQHF
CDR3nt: TGTGCCAGCAGCTTGCAGGGGGCTCATCAGCCCCAGCATTTT

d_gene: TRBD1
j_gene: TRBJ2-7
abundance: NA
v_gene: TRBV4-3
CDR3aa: CASSQEGGTGGLGYEQYF
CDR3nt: TGCGCCAGCAGCCAAGAGGGGGGGACAGGGGGTCTGGGCTACGAGCAGTACTTC

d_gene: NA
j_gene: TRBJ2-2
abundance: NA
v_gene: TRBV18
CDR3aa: CASSPNPPHRGTGELFF
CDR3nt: TGTGCCAGCTCACCAAACCCACCCCACCGGGGGACCGGGGAGCTGTTTTTT

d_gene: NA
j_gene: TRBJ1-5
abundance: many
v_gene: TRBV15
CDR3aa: CATSRDPGSNQPQHF
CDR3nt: TGTGCCACCAGCAGAGATCCAGGGAGCAATCAGCCCCAGCATTTT

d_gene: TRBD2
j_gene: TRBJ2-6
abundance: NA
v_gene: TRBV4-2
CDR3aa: CASSQTERGGAGANVLTF
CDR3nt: TGTGCCAGCAGCCAGACGGAGCGGGGGGGCGCTGGGGCCAACGTCCTGACTTTC

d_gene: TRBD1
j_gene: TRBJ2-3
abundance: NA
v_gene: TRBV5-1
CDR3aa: CASSPGTGATTDTQYF
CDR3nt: TGCGCCAGCAGCCCGGGAACAGGGGCCACCACAGATACGCAGTATTTT

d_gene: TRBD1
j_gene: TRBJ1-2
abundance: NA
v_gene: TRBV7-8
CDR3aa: CASSFRQGEINYGYTF
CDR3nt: TGTGCCAGCAGCTTTCGTCAGGGGGAGATTAACTATGGCTACACCTTC

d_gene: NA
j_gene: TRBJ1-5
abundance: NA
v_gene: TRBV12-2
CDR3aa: CASRLAALLDNGRDQPQHF
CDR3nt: TGTGCAAGTCGCTTAGCGGCGCTTTTGGACAACGGGCGCGATCAGCCCCAGCATTTT

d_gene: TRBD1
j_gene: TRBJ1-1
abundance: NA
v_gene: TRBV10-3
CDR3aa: CAISESSATGEAFF
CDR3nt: TGTGCCATCAGTGAGTCATCTGCGACAGGGGAAGCTTTCTTT

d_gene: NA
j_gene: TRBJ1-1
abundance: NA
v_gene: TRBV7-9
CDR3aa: CASSSQPTANHEAFF
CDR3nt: TGTGCCAGCAGCTCCCAACCGACCGCTAATCATGAAGCTTTCTTT

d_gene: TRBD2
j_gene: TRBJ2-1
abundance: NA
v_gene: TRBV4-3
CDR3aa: CASSQGGISTSGSFFYNEQFF
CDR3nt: TGCGCCAGCAGCCAAGGTGGGATATCAACTAGCGGGAGCTTCTTCTACAATGAGCAGTTCTTC

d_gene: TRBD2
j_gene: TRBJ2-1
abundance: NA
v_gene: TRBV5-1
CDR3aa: CASSFTSGSYNEQFF
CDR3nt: TGCGCCAGCAGCTTCACTAGCGGTTCATACAATGAGCAGTTCTTC